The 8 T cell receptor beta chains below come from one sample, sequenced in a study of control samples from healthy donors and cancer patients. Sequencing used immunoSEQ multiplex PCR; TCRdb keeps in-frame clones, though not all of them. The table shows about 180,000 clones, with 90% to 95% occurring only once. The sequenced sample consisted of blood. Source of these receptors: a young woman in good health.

Here the CDR3 reads CASSIGPGSRDEQFF. The CDR3 nucleotides read TGTGCCAGTAGTATCGGGCCGGGTTCAAGGGATGAGCAGTTCTTC. The gene calls are TRBV19 and TRBJ2-1; D is undetermined. Deletions cut 3 bases from V and 8 bases from J, with 17 bases between. The CDR3 is 15 amino acids. CDR1 LNHDA and CDR2 SQIVND come from the germline V gene (reference sequence).

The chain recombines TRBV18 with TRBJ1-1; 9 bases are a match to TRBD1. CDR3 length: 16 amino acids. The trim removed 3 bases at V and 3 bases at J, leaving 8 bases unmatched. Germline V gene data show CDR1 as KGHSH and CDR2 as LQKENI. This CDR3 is CASSPRTGVRYTEAFF. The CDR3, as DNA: TGTGCCAGCTCACCCCGGACAGGGGTAAGGTACACTGAAGCTTTCTTT.

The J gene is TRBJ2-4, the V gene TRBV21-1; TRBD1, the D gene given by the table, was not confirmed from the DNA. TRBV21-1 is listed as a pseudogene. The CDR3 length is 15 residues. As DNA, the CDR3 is TGTGCCAGCAGCAAAGAGGGGGCGGCCAAAAACATTCAGTACTTC. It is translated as CASSKEGAAKNIQYF.

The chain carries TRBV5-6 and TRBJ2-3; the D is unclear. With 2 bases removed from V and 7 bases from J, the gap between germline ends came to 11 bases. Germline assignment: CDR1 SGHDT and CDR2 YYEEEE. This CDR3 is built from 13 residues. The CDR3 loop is CASSFGVVHTQYF. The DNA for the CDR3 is TGTGCCAGCAGCTTTGGGGTAGTGCATACGCAGTATTTT.

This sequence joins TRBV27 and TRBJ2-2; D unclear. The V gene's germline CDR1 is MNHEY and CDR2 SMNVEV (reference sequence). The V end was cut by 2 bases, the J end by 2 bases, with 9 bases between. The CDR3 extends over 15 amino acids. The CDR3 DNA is TGTGCCAGCAGTTTAAATAGGGTTAACACCGGGGAGCTGTTTTTT. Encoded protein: CASSLNRVNTGELFF.

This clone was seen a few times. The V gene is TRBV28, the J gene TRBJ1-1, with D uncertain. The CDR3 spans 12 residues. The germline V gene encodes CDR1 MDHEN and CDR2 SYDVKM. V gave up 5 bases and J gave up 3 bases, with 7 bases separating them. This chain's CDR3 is CASSLVHTEAFF. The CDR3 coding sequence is TGTGCCAGCAGTCTCGTTCACACTGAAGCTTTCTTT.

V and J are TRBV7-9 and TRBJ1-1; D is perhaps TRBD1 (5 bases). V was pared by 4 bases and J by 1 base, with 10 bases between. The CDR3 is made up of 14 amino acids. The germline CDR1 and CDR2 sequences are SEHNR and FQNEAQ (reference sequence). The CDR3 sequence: CASSSPGRNTEAFF. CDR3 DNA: TGTGCCAGCAGCTCGCCGGGACGGAACACTGAAGCTTTCTTT.

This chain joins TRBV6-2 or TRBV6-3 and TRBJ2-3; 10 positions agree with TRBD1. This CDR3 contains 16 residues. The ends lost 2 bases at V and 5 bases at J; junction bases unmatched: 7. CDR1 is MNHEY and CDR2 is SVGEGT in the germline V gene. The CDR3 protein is CASSYVPGQGIDTQYF. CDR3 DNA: TGTGCCAGCAGTTACGTTCCGGGACAGGGGATAGATACGCAGTATTTT.